This T cell receptor beta chain was identified during a study of OX40 agonist ivuxolimab in advanced cancers. Profiling relied on immunoSEQ multiplex PCR, and the TCRdb table lists in-frame clones only, not all of them. The sample holds tens of thousands of clones, roughly 85% seen once. Germline V gene lookup returns CDR1 SGDLS and CDR2 YYNGEE. Trimming took 0 bases from V and 2 from J, leaving 20 bases between them. This CDR3 comprises 18 residues. This receptor was taken from an adult with an advanced solid tumor such as melanoma, head and neck, liver or kidney cancer. V is TRBV9 and J is TRBJ2-5; D may match TRBD1 or TRBD2 (5 bases each). The input for sequencing was CD4+ or CD8+ T cells sorted from blood, taken in a trial of the OX40 agonist ivuxolimab. The CDR3: CASSVVLGTYSKQETQYF. CDR3 nucleotide sequence: TGTGCCAGCAGCGTAGTCCTAGGGACCTATTCTAAGCAAGAGACCCAGTACTTC.